Following are 24 T cell receptor beta chains from one sample sequenced in a study of T-cell reconstitution after alpha-beta-depleted transplantation in children. TCRbeta library preparation incorporated unique molecular identifiers. In TCRdb, the PCR reads were re-called with MiXCR into one record per CDR3 protein. Counted here are hundreds of thousands of distinct CDR3 sequences, 13% occurring once; the ten biggest clones make up around 0.8%. The material was PBMCs, obtained before TCRalphabeta/CD19-depleted stem cell transplant. Every receptor here comes from a girl aged 2-15 years with congenital amegakaryocytic thrombocytopenia, due to receive a stem cell transplant.

A few counts support this clonotype. The chain carries TRBV20-1 and TRBJ2-1; D possibly corresponds to TRBD2 (6 bases). The CDR3 has 11 residues. Germline V gene sequence: CDR1 DFQATT, CDR2 SNEGSKA (reference sequence). Trimming cost V 5 bases and J 15 bases, with 17 bases left between them. CDR3 region: CSALLGTDRFF. As DNA, the CDR3 is TGCAGTGCTTTACTCGGGACTGATCGGTTCTTC.

This clonotype was observed a handful of times. J is TRBJ1-5 and V is TRBV12-3 or TRBV12-4, with 7 bases aligning to TRBD1. Trimming cost V 5 bases and J 3 bases; bases outside gene matches: 10. The CDR3 is 16 residues long. The chain's CDR3 is CASSPRQGTINQPQHF. CDR3 DNA: TGTGCCAGCAGTCCGAGACAGGGAACCATCAATCAGCCCCAGCATTTT.

This clonotype was recorded many times. The J gene is TRBJ2-3, the V gene TRBV12-3 or TRBV12-4; D possibly matches TRBD1 or TRBD2 (5 bases each). This CDR3 has 15 amino acids. V lost 10 bases and J lost 1, with 18 bases in between. The CDR3 DNA reads as TGTGCCACCAATATTTTGGGACGCCGCACAGATACGCAGTATTTT. As protein: CATNILGRRTDTQYF.

The CDR3 DNA follows: TGCGCCAGCAGCGGGGGGAGTTTGGATACGCAGTATTTT. Protein sequence: CASSGGSLDTQYF. The chain joins TRBV5-1 to TRBJ2-3, with D possibly being TRBD2 (6 bases). Per the germline V gene, CDR1 is SGHRS and CDR2 is YFSETQ. Between the trimmed V and J ends, which lost 4 bases and 6 bases, there was a span of 12 bases. The length of the CDR3 is 13 residues.

This clonotype has at least ten counts. The J gene is TRBJ2-7, the V gene TRBV11-2, with no clear D. Germline V gene data show CDR1 as SGHAT and CDR2 as FQNNGV. CDR3 size: 14 residues. The V and J ends lost 5 bases and 0 bases respectively, with 11 bases between them. The CDR3 coding sequence is TGTGCCAGCAGCCAGAGCCGGAGCTCCTACGAGCAGTACTTC. This encodes CASSQSRSSYEQYF.

The chain joins TRBV5-1 to TRBJ2-7, with D unclear. The V end was cut by 0 bases, the J end by 7 bases, with 14 bases between. Germline V gene sequence: CDR1 SGHRS, CDR2 YFSETQ. The CDR3 is 14 residues long. The CDR3 DNA sequence: TGCGCCAGCAGCTTGGCTCTTCGCGCTGGGGAGCAGTACTTC. As protein: CASSLALRAGEQYF.

In its sample, this clonotype was seen many times. The V and J genes are TRBV15 and TRBJ2-7, with 10 nucleotides matching TRBD2. V lost 4 bases, J lost 5 bases, and 5 bases stayed unmatched. The CDR3 is 14 amino acids. Germline V gene lookup returns CDR1 LNHNV and CDR2 YYDKDF (reference sequence). The CDR3 nucleotides read TGTGCCACCAGCAACCCCAGCGGGAGGGACGAGCAGTACTTC. It specifies CATSNPSGRDEQYF.

This clonotype was detected a few times. Written as DNA, the CDR3 is TGTGCCATCAGTGAGCTGGGGGTCTATGGCTACACCTTC. Translating gives CAISELGVYGYTF. This chain uses TRBV10-3 with TRBJ1-2, with D tentatively TRBD1 (5 bases). The CDR3 consists of 13 residues. V was shortened by 2 bases and J by 4 bases, with 8 bases between the two germline ends. Germline V gene sequence: CDR1 ENHRY, CDR2 SYGVKD.

CDR3 in amino acids: CASSKGIGTGTSGANVLTF. The CDR3 DNA reads TGTGCCAGCAGCAAGGGAATCGGGACAGGGACTTCTGGGGCCAACGTCCTGACTTTC. The chain couples TRBV11-1 to TRBJ2-6; 9 nucleotides agree with TRBD1. The CDR3 contains 19 residues. Trimming at V came to 5 bases and at J to 1 base, leaving 12 bases not matched to a gene. Per germline, CDR1 SGHAT and CDR2 FQDESV (reference sequence). The full variable domain, in which reference TRBV11-1 and TRBJ2-6 provide the parts outside the CDR3, is EAEVAQSPRYKITEKSQAVAFWCDPISGHATLYWYRQILGQGPELLVQFQDESVVDDSQLPKDRFSAERLKGVDSTLKIQPAELGDSAMYLCASSKGIGTGTSGANVLTFGAGSRLTVL.

The chain joins TRBV7-9 to TRBJ2-7; 7 bases fit TRBD2. The CDR3 has 15 residues. From germline, CDR1 is SEHNR and CDR2 FQNEAQ (reference sequence). With 5 bases clipped from V and 2 bases from J, the junction kept 9 bases outside the gene matches. The CDR3 sequence is CASSVTTGLTYEQYF. CDR3 coding DNA: TGTGCCAGCAGCGTTACTACGGGACTAACCTACGAGCAGTACTTC.

This clonotype was detected many times. The chain is built from TRBV15 and TRBJ2-1, with TRBD2 matching over 7 bases. Losses at the gene ends were 3 bases for V and 9 bases for J; bases not matched to a gene: 14. Germline values: CDR1 LNHNV, CDR2 YYDKDF (reference sequence). The CDR3 is 16 amino acids. The CDR3 sequence: CATSSPTFRGGGEQFF. As DNA, the CDR3 is TGTGCCACCAGCAGTCCTACCTTTCGGGGCGGGGGTGAGCAGTTCTTC.

About this clonotype: Sequence at one end of the junction differs from germline and may be a read error. The chain recombines TRBV7-2 with TRBJ2-7, with 7 bases aligning to TRBD2. Germline V gene data show CDR1 as SGHTA and CDR2 as FQGNSA. The CDR3 length is 15 residues. This CDR3 reads CASRRSGESSNEQYF. The CDR3 region has the DNA TGTGCCAGCAGGCGGAGCGGGGAAAGCTCCAACGAGCAGTACTTC.

At least ten counts were recorded for this clonotype. CDR3 residues: CAISELDTDTQYF. CDR3 coding DNA: TGTGCCATCAGTGAGCTCGACACAGATACGCAGTATTTT. J is TRBJ2-3 and V is TRBV10-3; no clear D gene. Between the trimmed V and J ends, which lost 2 bases and 2 bases, there was a span of 5 bases. The V gene's germline CDR1 is ENHRY and CDR2 SYGVKD. This CDR3 region has 13 residues.

This clonotype was detected a few times. This sequence joins TRBV5-1 and TRBJ1-4; D remains ambiguous. Germline V gene data show CDR1 as SGHRS and CDR2 as YFSETQ. The CDR3 contains 16 residues. V was clipped by 4 bases and J by 3 bases, with 16 bases between them. The CDR3 region has the DNA TGCGCCAGCAGCCCTACGGACGGAGACCCTAATGAAAAACTGTTTTTT. Its translation is CASSPTDGDPNEKLFF.

On this clonotype itself: Given a much more abundant clone one base away, this may be a read error. The chain recombines TRBV7-2 with TRBJ2-3, with D possibly TRBD2 on 5 matching bases. The CDR3 contains 12 residues. Per germline, CDR1 SGHTA and CDR2 FQGNSA. CDR3 protein: CATSLGLYTQYF. CDR3 sequence (DNA): TGTGCCACCAGCTTAGGACTTTATACGCAGTATTTT.

This clonotype was counted ten times or more. The CDR3 DNA is TGTGCCAGCAGTTCTGGAAAAACTAACTATGGCTACACCTTC. It codes for CASSSGKTNYGYTF. V is TRBV28 and J is TRBJ1-2; D is unclear. Trimming cost V 4 bases and J 0 bases, with 9 bases left between them. The CDR3 consists of 14 residues. Germline CDR1 and CDR2: MDHEN and SYDVKM.

This clonotype was detected ten times or more. The CDR3 nucleotides read TGCGCCAGCAGCGAGGGGGCATTGAAGGAGACCCAGTACTTC. Its protein is CASSEGALKETQYF. The chain carries TRBV5-1 and TRBJ2-5; 7 positions agree with TRBD1. This CDR3 contains 14 residues. CDR1 is SGHRS, CDR2 YFSETQ, per germline. After removal of 4 bases from V and 5 bases from J, the junction contained 8 bases not matched to a gene.

The V gene is TRBV3-1, the J gene TRBJ2-7; 8 bases are shared with TRBD1. This CDR3 comprises 15 residues. Trimming at V came to 8 bases and at J to 4 bases, leaving 13 bases not matched to a gene. CDR1 is LGHDT, CDR2 YNNKEL, per germline (reference sequence). CDR3 sequence reads: CASQYRTGWIYEQYF. As DNA, the CDR3 is TGTGCCAGCCAATACCGGACAGGGTGGATATACGAGCAGTACTTC.

A note on this clonotype: This could be a read error, since a much larger clone is one nucleotide away. This chain connects TRBV29-1 to TRBJ2-1, with D possibly called TRBD1 or TRBD2 (5 bases each). This CDR3 is built from 13 residues. CDR1 is SQVTM and CDR2 is ANQGSEA in the germline V gene. The germline V and J ends were trimmed by 8 bases and 6 bases, with 17 bases remaining between them. CDR3 DNA sequence: TGCAGCCTTGTGAGGGGAGTAGTCAATGAGCAGTTCTTC. This translates into CSLVRGVVNEQFF.

The chain joins TRBV5-1 to TRBJ2-4, with 7 nucleotides matching TRBD1. J was trimmed by 8 bases and V by 0 bases; bases with no gene match: 5. This CDR3 comprises 14 residues. CDR1 and CDR2 from the germline V gene are SGHRS and YFSETQ. This chain's CDR3 is CASSLVWDSDIQYF. The DNA for the CDR3 is TGCGCCAGCAGCTTGGTCTGGGACAGCGACATTCAGTACTTC.

The chain has TRBV5-1 and TRBJ2-5; D assignment may be TRBD1 or TRBD2 (6 bases each). This CDR3 region has 17 residues. V lost 1 base to trimming and J lost 5 bases, with 21 bases between them. CDR1 is SGHRS and CDR2 is YFSETQ in the germline V gene. The DNA for the CDR3 is TGCGCCAGCAGCTTGACAAATTTTGGCGGAGGGGGGGAGACCCAGTACTTC. Translating gives CASSLTNFGGGGETQYF.

The chain links TRBV20-1 to TRBJ2-7; TRBD2 aligns across 9 bases. The V gene's germline CDR1 is DFQATT and CDR2 SNEGSKA (reference sequence). CDR3 length: 14 amino acids. The ends lost 8 bases at V and 2 bases at J; junction bases unmatched: 10. DNA of the CDR3: TGCAGTACCATACTTAGCGGGGGAGCCTACGAGCAGTACTTC. Its translation is CSTILSGGAYEQYF.

This clonotype was found many times. V is TRBV6-5 and J is TRBJ2-1; D possibly corresponds to TRBD2 (6 bases). V shed 10 bases and J shed 5 bases, with 12 bases lying between them. CDR3 length: 12 amino acids. CDR1 is MNHEY and CDR2 is SVGAGI in the germline V gene. The CDR3 DNA follows: TGTGCCACCCGACTAGGCGACAATGAGCAGTTCTTC. This encodes CATRLGDNEQFF.

This clonotype was recorded many times. This chain joins TRBV20-1 and TRBJ2-5; D unresolved. The CDR3 is 15 residues long. Germline-derived CDR1 and CDR2 are DFQATT and SNEGSKA (reference sequence). Trimming left V 3 bases short and J 2 bases short, with 16 bases between. DNA of the CDR3: TGCAGTGCTAGGGTTGTGGGGATCTGGCAAGAGACCCAGTACTTC. Translating it yields CSARVVGIWQETQYF.